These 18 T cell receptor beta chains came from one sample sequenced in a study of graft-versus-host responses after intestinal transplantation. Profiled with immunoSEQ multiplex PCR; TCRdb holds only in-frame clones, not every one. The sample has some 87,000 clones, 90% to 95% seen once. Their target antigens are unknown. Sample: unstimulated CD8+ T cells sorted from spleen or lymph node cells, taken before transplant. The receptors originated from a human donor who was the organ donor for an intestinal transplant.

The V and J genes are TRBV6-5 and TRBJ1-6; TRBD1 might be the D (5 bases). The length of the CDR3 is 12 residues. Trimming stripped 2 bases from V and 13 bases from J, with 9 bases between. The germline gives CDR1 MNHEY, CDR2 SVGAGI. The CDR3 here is CASSYGGSPLHF. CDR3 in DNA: TGTGCCAGCAGTTACGGGGGGTCTCCCCTCCACTTT.

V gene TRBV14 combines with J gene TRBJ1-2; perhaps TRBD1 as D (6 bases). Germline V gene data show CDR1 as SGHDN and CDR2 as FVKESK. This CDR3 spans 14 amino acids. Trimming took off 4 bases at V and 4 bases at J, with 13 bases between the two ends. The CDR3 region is CASSPVGQSYGYTF. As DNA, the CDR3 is TGTGCCAGCAGCCCGGTCGGACAGTCCTATGGCTACACCTTC.

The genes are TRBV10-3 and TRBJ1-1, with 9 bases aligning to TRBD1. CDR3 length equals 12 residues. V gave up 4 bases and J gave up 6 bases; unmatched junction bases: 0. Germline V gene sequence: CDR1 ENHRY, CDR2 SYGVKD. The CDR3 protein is CAISGDRAEAFF. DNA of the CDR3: TGTGCCATCAGTGGGGACAGGGCTGAAGCTTTCTTT.

The CDR3 DNA is TGTGCCAGCAGGGCCTCTGGAAACACCATATATTTT. Amino acids: CASRASGNTIYF. The V and J genes are TRBV7-9 and TRBJ1-3; the D is unclear. The CDR3 spans 12 residues. Trimming left V 6 bases short and J 0 bases short, with 3 bases between. Germline V lookup: CDR1 SEHNR, CDR2 FQNEAQ (reference sequence).

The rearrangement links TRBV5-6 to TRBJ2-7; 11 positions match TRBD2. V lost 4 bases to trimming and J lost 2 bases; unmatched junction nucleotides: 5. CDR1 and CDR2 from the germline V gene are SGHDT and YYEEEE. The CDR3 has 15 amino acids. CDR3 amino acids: CASSGGLAATYEQYF. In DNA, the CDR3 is TGTGCCAGCAGCGGGGGACTAGCGGCAACCTACGAGCAGTACTTC.

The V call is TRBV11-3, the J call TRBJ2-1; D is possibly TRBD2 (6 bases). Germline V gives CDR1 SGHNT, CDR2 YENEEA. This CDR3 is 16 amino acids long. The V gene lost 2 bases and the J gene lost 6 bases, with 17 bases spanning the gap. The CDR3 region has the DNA TGTGCCAGCAGCTTAAGAAGGGGTCTAGCGTCCAATGAGCAGTTCTTC. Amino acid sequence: CASSLRRGLASNEQFF.

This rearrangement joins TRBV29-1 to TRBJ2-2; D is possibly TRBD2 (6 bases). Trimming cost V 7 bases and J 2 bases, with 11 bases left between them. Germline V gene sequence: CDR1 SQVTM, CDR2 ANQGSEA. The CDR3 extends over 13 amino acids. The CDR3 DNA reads TGCAGCGCCGGGAGTACCAACACCGGGGAGCTGTTTTTT. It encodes CSAGSTNTGELFF.

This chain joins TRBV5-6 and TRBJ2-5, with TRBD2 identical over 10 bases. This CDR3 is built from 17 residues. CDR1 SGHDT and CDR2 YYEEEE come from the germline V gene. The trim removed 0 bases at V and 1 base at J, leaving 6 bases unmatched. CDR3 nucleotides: TGTGCCAGCAGCTTGGTCTTGGCTAGCGGGAGCCAAGAGACCCAGTACTTC. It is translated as CASSLVLASGSQETQYF.

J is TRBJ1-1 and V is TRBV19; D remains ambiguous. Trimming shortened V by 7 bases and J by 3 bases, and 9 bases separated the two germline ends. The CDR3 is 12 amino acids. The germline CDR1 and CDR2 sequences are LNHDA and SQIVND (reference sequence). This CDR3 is CASINLYTEAFF. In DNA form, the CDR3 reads TGTGCCAGTATAAATCTTTACACTGAAGCTTTCTTT.

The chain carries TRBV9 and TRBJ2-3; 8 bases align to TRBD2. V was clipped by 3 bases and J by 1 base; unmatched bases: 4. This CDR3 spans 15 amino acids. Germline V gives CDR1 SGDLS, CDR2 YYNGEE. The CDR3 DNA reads TGTGCCAGCAGCGCGGGACTAGTTCGCACAGATACGCAGTATTTT. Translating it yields CASSAGLVRTDTQYF.

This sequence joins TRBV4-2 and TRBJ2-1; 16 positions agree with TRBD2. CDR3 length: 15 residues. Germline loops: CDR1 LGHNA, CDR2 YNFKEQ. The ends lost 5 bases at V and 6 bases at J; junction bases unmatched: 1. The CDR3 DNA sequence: TGTGCCAGCAGCGGGACTAGCGGGGGGGTCAATGAGCAGTTCTTC. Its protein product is CASSGTSGGVNEQFF.

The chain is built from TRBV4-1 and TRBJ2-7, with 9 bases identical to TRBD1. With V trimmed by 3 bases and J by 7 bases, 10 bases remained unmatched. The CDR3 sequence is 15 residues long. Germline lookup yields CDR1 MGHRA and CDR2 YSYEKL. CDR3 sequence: CASSQTRTGAIEQYF. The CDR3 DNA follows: TGCGCCAGCAGCCAGACGCGGACAGGGGCTATAGAGCAGTACTTC.

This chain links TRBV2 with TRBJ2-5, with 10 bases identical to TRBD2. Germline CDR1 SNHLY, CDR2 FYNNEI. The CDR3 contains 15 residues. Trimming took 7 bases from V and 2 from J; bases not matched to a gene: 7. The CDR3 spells CASTALLAGQETQYF. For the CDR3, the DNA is TGTGCCAGCACGGCCCTACTAGCGGGACAAGAGACCCAGTACTTC.

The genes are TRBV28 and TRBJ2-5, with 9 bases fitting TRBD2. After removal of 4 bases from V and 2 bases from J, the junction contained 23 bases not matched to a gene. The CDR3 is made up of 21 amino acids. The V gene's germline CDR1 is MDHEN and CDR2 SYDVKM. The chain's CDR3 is CASSYPRTPGLALRVQETQYF. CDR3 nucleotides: TGTGCCAGCAGTTACCCCCGTACCCCGGGACTAGCCCTCCGAGTACAAGAGACCCAGTACTTC.

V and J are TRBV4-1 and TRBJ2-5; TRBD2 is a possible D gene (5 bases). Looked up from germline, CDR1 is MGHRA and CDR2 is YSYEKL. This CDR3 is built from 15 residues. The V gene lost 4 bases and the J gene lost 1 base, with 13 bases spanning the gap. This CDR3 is CASSLRLSGQETQYF. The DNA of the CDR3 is TGCGCCAGCAGCCTCCGCCTGAGCGGCCAAGAGACCCAGTACTTC.

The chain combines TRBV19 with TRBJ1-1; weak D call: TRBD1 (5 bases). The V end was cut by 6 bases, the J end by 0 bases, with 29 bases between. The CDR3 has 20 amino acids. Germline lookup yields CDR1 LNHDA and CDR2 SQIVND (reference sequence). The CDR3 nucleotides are TGTGCCAGTAGGGACACGAAGAGGTTTCTGGCACAGCCTCTGAACACTGAAGCTTTCTTT. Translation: CASRDTKRFLAQPLNTEAFF.

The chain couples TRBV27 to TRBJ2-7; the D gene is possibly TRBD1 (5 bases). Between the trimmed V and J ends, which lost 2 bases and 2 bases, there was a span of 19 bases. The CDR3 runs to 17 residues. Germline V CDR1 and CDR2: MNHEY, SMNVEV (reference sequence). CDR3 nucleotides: TGTGCCAGCAGTTTAAATTCCGTGTGGGGCAGTCCCTACGAGCAGTACTTC. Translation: CASSLNSVWGSPYEQYF.

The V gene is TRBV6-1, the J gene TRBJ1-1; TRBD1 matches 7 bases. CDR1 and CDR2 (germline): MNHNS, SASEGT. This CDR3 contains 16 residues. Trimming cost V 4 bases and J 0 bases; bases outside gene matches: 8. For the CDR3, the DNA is TGTGCCAGCAGTGCACGGACAGGTATGATGAACACTGAAGCTTTCTTT. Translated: CASSARTGMMNTEAFF.